A selection of T cell receptor beta chains follows, all from one sample in a study of blood T cells in healthy people across ages. Using its own MiXCR run on the 5' RACE reads, TCRdb lists one record per CDR3 protein. The sample gives 650,000 to 800,000 distinct CDR3 sequences, around two fifths of which show up once; about a fifth is in the top ten. Sample: blood. The receptor source for this set is a man aged 55-75 years in good health. CDR3s include the opening cysteine and the closing phenylalanine or tryptophan. A D gene is named only where the DNA matches it firmly. The size of a clone is reported for some rows only, either as once, few or many, or as a class for expanded clones.

few TRBJ1-2 TRBV4-3 TRBD1 TGCGCCAGCAGCCAAGCCCCACAGGGGGCTTATGGCTACACCTTC CASSQAPQGAYGYTF
few TRBJ2-7 TRBV4-1 . TGCGCCAGCAGCCAAGCTAGCAGGGTAGGCTACGAGCAGTACTTC CASSQASRVGYEQYF
. TRBJ1-3 TRBV7-9 . TGTGCCAGCCCCCGAGGTCTTGGAAACACCATATATTTT CASPRGLGNTIYF
few TRBJ2-7 TRBV11-3 . TGTGCCAGCAGCTTACAGGTTACCTACGAGCAGTACTTC CASSLQVTYEQYF
. TRBJ2-5 TRBV18 TRBD1 TGTGCCAGCTCACCACCGACAGGGGTCGAAGAGACCCAGTACTTC CASSPPTGVEETQYF
. TRBJ1-5 TRBV6-7 . TGTGCCAGCAGCAATAGGGAGCAAAGGAATCAGCCCCAGCATTTT CASSNREQRNQPQHF
. TRBJ1-2 TRBV5-6 . TGTGCCAGCAGCTTGTTACAGCAGAATTATGGCTACACCTTC CASSLLQQNYGYTF
. TRBJ2-1 TRBV6-5 TRBD2 TGTGCCAGCAGTTACTCTGGCGGGGGGGCGAACAATGAGCAGTTCTTC CASSYSGGGANNEQFF
. TRBJ1-2 TRBV20-1 TRBD1 TGCAGTGCTATCCGCGGGACAGGGACCCCATATGGCTACACCTTC CSAIRGTGTPYGYTF
. TRBJ2-7 TRBV13 TRBD2 TGTGCCAGCAGCACCCGAACCCGCCGAGCGGGGGGGGACAATGAGCAGTACTTC CASSTRTRRAGGDNEQYF
. TRBJ2-5 TRBV7-9 . TGTGCCAGCAGCCGGAGCAGGGCCGAGACCCAGTACTTC CASSRSRAETQYF
few TRBJ1-2 TRBV7-2 . TGTGCCAGCAGCCGGCGGGTAGACTATGGCTACACCTTC CASSRRVDYGYTF
. TRBJ2-5 TRBV7-7 TRBD1 TGTGCTAGCAGCCCCGGGACAGGGGTGTATGAGACCCAGTACTTC CASSPGTGVYETQYF
few TRBJ2-3 TRBV12-3/TRBV12-4 . TGTGCCAGCAGAGACGGGGGCCCTGCCACCACAGATACGCAGTATTTT CASRDGGPATTDTQYF
many TRBJ2-7 TRBV5-1 . TGCGCCAGCAGCTTGAGGTCAACCGGGACGGGCGCATACGAGCAGTACTTC CASSLRSTGTGAYEQYF
few TRBJ2-3 TRBV21-1 . TGTGCCAGCAGCAAAGCCGCGCGGGGGGTCGCAGATACGCAGTATTTT CASSKAARGVADTQYF
few TRBJ2-1 TRBV10-2 TRBD1 TGCGCCAGCAGTGGACAGGGGTTCAATGAGCAGTTCTTC CASSGQGFNEQFF
few TRBJ2-7 TRBV28 . TGTGCCAGTGCGACCATCCCGTACGAGCAGTACTTC CASATIPYEQYF
. TRBJ2-1 TRBV7-2 TRBD2 TGTGCCAGCAGCGGCCGACTAGCGGGGGGGAATGAGCAGTTCTTC CASSGRLAGGNEQFF
few TRBJ2-7 TRBV20-1 . TGCAGTGCTAGAGTGGGCAGCTCCTACGAGCAGTACTTC CSARVGSSYEQYF
few TRBJ1-2 TRBV4-3 . TGCGCCAGCAGCCAAGACCGGACAGCTTATGGCTACACCTTC CASSQDRTAYGYTF
. TRBJ2-7 TRBV5-5 . TGTGCCAGCAGCCCGGTCCTTCAGGGGATAGGCGAGCAGTACTTC CASSPVLQGIGEQYF
once TRBJ2-7 TRBV6-2/TRBV6-3 . TGTACCAGCACCCTGTCCGGCTCCTACGAGCAGTACTTC CTSTLSGSYEQYF
. TRBJ1-1 TRBV29-1 . TGCAGCGCCAAGGGGGAAACTGAAGCTTTCTTT CSAKGETEAFF
. TRBJ1-1 TRBV27 . TGTGCCAGCAGTGTAGGATCCGTGAACACTGAAGCTTTCTTT CASSVGSVNTEAFF
few TRBJ2-5 TRBV28 . TGTGCCAGCAGTTTTGTTGAGACCCAGTACTTC CASSFVETQYF
. TRBJ2-7 TRBV6-6 TRBD2 TGTGCCGGCAGTTACACTAGCGGCAGCTCCTACGAGCAGTACTTC CAGSYTSGSSYEQYF
few TRBJ2-5 TRBV12-3/TRBV12-4 . TGTGCCAGCAGTTTAGGCGGGGGCGGGGTGAACCAAGAGACCCAGTACTTC CASSLGGGGVNQETQYF
. TRBJ2-7 TRBV7-2 TRBD2 TGTGCCAGCAGCCACCGACTAGCGGGGACCTACGAGCAGTACTTC CASSHRLAGTYEQYF
. TRBJ2-7 TRBV2 TRBD1 TGTGCCAGCGCGGGACAGGGACTCTACGAGCAGTACTTC CASAGQGLYEQYF
. TRBJ1-1 TRBV29-1 TRBD1 TGCAGCGTTGTTCAGGGGGTGAACACTGAAGCTTTCTTT CSVVQGVNTEAFF
. TRBJ1-5 TRBV6-2/TRBV6-3 TRBD1 TGTGCCAGCAGTTACCCTACAGGGGCGAATCAGCCCCAGCATTTT CASSYPTGANQPQHF
few TRBJ2-7 TRBV30 . TGTGCCTGGAGTGGTGTGGGGGGTAACGAGCAGTACTTC CAWSGVGGNEQYF
. TRBJ2-1 TRBV14 . TGTGCCAGCAGCCGGACTACAGGGACCCCTCGCAATGAGCAGTTCTTC CASSRTTGTPRNEQFF
. TRBJ2-7 TRBV9 . TGTGCCAGCAGCGAGGACAACTCCTACGAGCAGTACTTC CASSEDNSYEQYF
. TRBJ2-3 TRBV7-8 TRBD2 TGTGCCAGCAGCTTAGTACTAGCGGGGATAGATACGCAGTATTTT CASSLVLAGIDTQYF
. TRBJ2-7 TRBV18 TRBD1 TGTGCCAGCTCACCAAGTTCAGGGGGCGCCTCAGGCGAGCAGTACTTC CASSPSSGGASGEQYF
. TRBJ2-3 TRBV20-1 TRBD2 TGCAGTGCCACGCCGGGGACTAGCGTAACAGATACGCAGTATTTT CSATPGTSVTDTQYF
. TRBJ2-5 TRBV5-1 TRBD2 TGCGCCAGCAGCTTGTCGACTAGCGGCATCCAAGAGACCCAGTACTTC CASSLSTSGIQETQYF
. TRBJ2-5 TRBV12-3/TRBV12-4 . TGTGCCAGCACCGCGGGGAGACGCCAAGAGACCCAGTACTTC CASTAGRRQETQYF
. TRBJ1-5 TRBV20-1 . TGCAGTCTCCAGAGGGGTAAAGCTCAGCCCCAGCATTTT CSLQRGKAQPQHF
. TRBJ1-1 TRBV20-1 . TGCAGTGCCGGGGGGCCTGAAGCTTTCTTT CSAGGPEAFF
many TRBJ2-5 TRBV20-1 . TGCAGTGCTAGACCCGCTGGGAAAGAGACCCAGTACTTC CSARPAGKETQYF
. TRBJ2-3 TRBV7-9 . TGTGCCAGCAGCTTACAAGGGATTAGCACAGATACGCAGTATTTT CASSLQGISTDTQYF
. TRBJ2-1 TRBV4-1 . TGCGCCAGCAGCACAACCGGTGCGGAGCAGTTCTTC CASSTTGAEQFF
. TRBJ2-3 TRBV7-2 TRBD1 TGTGCCAGCAGCTTATCGTCAGGGGGAGTTGGTACGCAGTATTTT CASSLSSGGVGTQYF
. TRBJ1-1 TRBV20-1 . TGCAGGGCTTGGCAGGGGAGAGGGGGGAACACTGAAGCTTTCTTT CRAWQGRGGNTEAFF
. TRBJ2-6 TRBV6-1 TRBD1 TGTGCCAGCAACGGACAGGGAGCTGGGGCCAACGTCCTGACTTTC CASNGQGAGANVLTF